The 19 T cell receptor beta chains reported below all come from one sample, sequenced in a study of molecular identifiers for immune sequencing clone quantification. TCRdb redid the calling of the PCR reads with MiXCR, one entry per CDR3 protein. The table shows around 94,000 distinct CDR3 sequences, with about 35% occurring only once. Specimen: naive CD8+ T cells from blood, with Jurkat cell RNA spiked in. Subset reported: FACS-sorted CD8+CD4-CCR7+CD45RA+ naive T cells. These receptors all stem from a human donor in good health. Some libraries in this study had Jurkat cell RNA spiked in.

This clonotype came up many times. J is TRBJ2-6 and V is TRBV5-4, with TRBD1 matching 7 bases. CDR1 is SGHNT and CDR2 is YYREEE in the germline V gene (reference sequence). The CDR3 runs to 15 residues. The trim removed 4 bases at V and 2 bases at J, leaving 3 bases unmatched. Written as DNA, the CDR3 is TGTGCCAGCAGCACAACAGGGGCTGGGGCCAACGTCCTGACTTTC. The encoded protein is CASSTTGAGANVLTF.

With regard to this clonotype: A much larger clone lies one base from this, so it may be a read error. This sequence joins TRBV2 and TRBJ2-7; 10 bases match TRBD1. This CDR3 is built from 14 residues. Trimming removed 6 bases from V and 5 bases from J; junction bases left unmatched: 7. Germline CDR1 reads SNHLY; CDR2 reads FYNNEI. The CDR3 DNA reads as TGTGCCAGCAGGGGGACAGGGGTTTGGAACGAGCAGTACTTC. This gives the protein CASRGTGVWNEQYF.

Regarding this clonotype: Relative to the germline gene, one junction end is altered; a read error may explain this. V gene TRBV18 combines with J gene TRBJ2-7, with 7 bases matching TRBD2. This CDR3 comprises 16 residues. In germline, CDR1 is KGHSH, CDR2 LQKENI. The CDR3 region has the DNA TGTGCCAGCTCACCACTCCCTCGGGAGGCGATTTACGAGCAGTGCTTC. Its translation: CASSPLPREAIYEQCF.

The V gene is TRBV12-3 or TRBV12-4, the J gene TRBJ1-5; D unclear. V shed 6 bases and J shed 2 bases, with 11 bases lying between them. The CDR3 loop spans 14 amino acids. Written as DNA, the CDR3 is TGTGCCAGCAGCCCGATAGCAGGCAATCAGCCCCAGCATTTT. Protein sequence: CASSPIAGNQPQHF.

This clonotype was picked up many times. The V call is TRBV7-9, the J call TRBJ2-7; TRBD1 agrees at 7 bases. This CDR3 region has 14 residues. Unmatched junction bases numbered 6, after V lost 5 bases and J lost 2 bases. Per the germline V gene, CDR1 is SEHNR and CDR2 is FQNEAQ (reference sequence). This CDR3 is CASSNAGTAYEQYF. The CDR3 nucleotides read TGTGCCAGCAGCAACGCCGGGACAGCCTACGAGCAGTACTTC. Based on the CDR3 plus reference TRBV7-9 and TRBJ2-7, the full variable domain is DTGVSQNPRHKITKRGQNVTFRCDPISEHNRLYWYRQTLGQGPEFLTYFQNEAQLEKSRLLSDRFSAERPKGSFSTLEIQRTEQGDSAMYLCASSNAGTAYEQYFGPGTRLTVT.

This clonotype was counted many times. The J gene is TRBJ2-7, the V gene TRBV7-8, with 8 bases matching TRBD1. The trim removed 4 bases at V and 3 bases at J, leaving 11 bases unmatched. This CDR3 comprises 16 residues. Germline V gene lookup returns CDR1 SGHVS and CDR2 FQNEAQ. CDR3 sequence reads: CASSSGTGSRSYEQYF. Written as DNA, the CDR3 is TGTGCCAGCAGCTCCGGGACAGGTTCTCGAAGCTACGAGCAGTACTTC.

A single count supports this clonotype. This chain joins TRBV19 and TRBJ2-7; D might be TRBD1 (5 bases). Trimming shortened V by 9 bases and J by 4 bases, and 16 bases separated the two germline ends. Per the germline V gene, CDR1 is LNHDA and CDR2 is SQIVND (reference sequence). The CDR3 contains 13 residues. CDR3 DNA sequence: TGTGCCAGCGCTCTCAGGGCAGGGTACGAGCAGTACTTC. This encodes CASALRAGYEQYF.

Comment on this clonotype: Germline is not matched at one junction end, which may reflect a read error. The DNA of the CDR3 is TGTGCCAGCAGCCCCAACTGGCCAGAAGCCAAAAACACTCAGTACTTC. As protein: CASSPNWPEAKNTQYF. The chain employs TRBV7-8 and TRBJ2-4; no definite D call. This CDR3 is 16 amino acids long. Germline V lookup: CDR1 SGHVS, CDR2 FQNEAQ.

In this sample, this clonotype turned up a few times. The chain combines TRBV7-6 with TRBJ1-4; 7 bases map to TRBD1. Germline V gene sequence: CDR1 SGHVS, CDR2 FNYEAQ. After removal of 4 bases from V and 7 bases from J, the junction contained 12 bases not matched to a gene. The CDR3 totals 16 residues. The CDR3 region has the DNA TGTGCCAGCAGCTCTGGACAGGCGCCACGATTTGAAAAACTGTTTTTT. It specifies CASSSGQAPRFEKLFF.

V gene TRBV20-1 combines with J gene TRBJ2-2, with 10 nucleotides matching TRBD2. CDR1 DFQATT and CDR2 SNEGSKA come from the germline V gene (reference sequence). The CDR3 sequence is 16 residues long. V dropped 6 bases and J dropped 4; count of bases not matched to a gene: 11. The CDR3 DNA follows: TGCAGTGCCCGAGACAGTACTAGCGGGACCACCGGGGAGCTGTTTTTT. Translation: CSARDSTSGTTGELFF.

The table lists this clonotype with a count of one. The chain employs TRBV7-2 and TRBJ2-7; D is uncertain. The CDR3 contains 13 residues. CDR1 and CDR2 (germline): SGHTA, FQGNSA. V lost 5 bases to trimming and J lost 3 bases, with 11 bases between them. CDR3 nucleotides: TGTGCCAGCAGCATAGAGAGGAACTACGAGCAGTACTTC. Amino acid sequence: CASSIERNYEQYF.

This clonotype has at least ten counts. The chain employs TRBV7-2 and TRBJ2-7, with D perhaps given as TRBD1 or TRBD2 (5 bases each). The germline gives CDR1 SGHTA, CDR2 FQGNSA. V lost 5 bases and J lost 3, with 11 bases in between. The CDR3 extends over 13 amino acids. The chain's CDR3 is CASSPRDVYEQYF. The CDR3 DNA is TGTGCCAGCAGCCCACGGGACGTCTACGAGCAGTACTTC.

The J gene is TRBJ1-3, the V gene TRBV28, with D unclear. Trimming pared 8 bases from V and 0 bases from J, leaving 14 bases between. The germline V gene encodes CDR1 MDHEN and CDR2 SYDVKM. This CDR3 contains 15 residues. The CDR3 DNA reads as TGTGCCAGCTCTCTAATCCGTGCCTCTGGAAACACCATATATTTT. Its translation: CASSLIRASGNTIYF. Full variable domain (remainder filled in from reference TRBV28 and TRBJ1-3): DVKVTQSSRYLVKRTGEKVFLECVQDMDHENMFWYRQDPGLGLRLIYFSYDVKMKEKGDIPEGYSVSREKKERFSLILESASTNQTSMYLCASSLIRASGNTIYFGEGSWLTVV.

V is TRBV6-2 or TRBV6-3 and J is TRBJ2-1, with 9 nucleotides matching TRBD2. The CDR3 runs 16 residues. The trim removed 5 bases at V and 4 bases at J, leaving 9 bases unmatched. CDR1 is MNHEY and CDR2 is SVGEGT in the germline V gene. CDR3 region: CASSVLAGRIYNEQFF. CDR3 nucleotides: TGTGCCAGCAGTGTCCTAGCGGGGCGAATTTACAATGAGCAGTTCTTC.

To note about this clonotype: A single base separates this from a much larger clone, so it may be a read error. The chain employs TRBV28 and TRBJ2-5; 13 bases match TRBD2. Germline-derived CDR1 and CDR2 are MDHEN and SYDVKM. This CDR3 is 16 amino acids long. The CDR3 is CASSTRTSGRIETQNF. In DNA form, the CDR3 reads TGTGCCAGCAGTACCCGGACTAGCGGGAGAATAGAGACCCAGAACTTC.

On this clonotype: The conserved phenylalanine or tryptophan is not found at the CDR3 terminus, so this likely reflects a read error. The chain couples TRBV4-2 to TRBJ2-5; D gene uncertain. The germline V and J ends were trimmed by 4 bases and 1 base, with 13 bases remaining between them. CDR3 length: 15 residues. Germline CDR1 LGHNA, CDR2 YNFKEQ. CDR3 in DNA: TGTGCCAGCAGCCTTGTCGACGGATTCCAAGAGACCCAGTACTCC. Translation gives CASSLVDGFQETQYS.

At least ten counts were recorded for this clonotype. The genes are TRBV7-9 and TRBJ2-4, with 7 bases identical to TRBD1. Trimming at V came to 2 bases and at J to 1 base, leaving 14 bases not matched to a gene. The CDR3 length is 19 residues. In germline, CDR1 is SEHNR, CDR2 FQNEAQ (reference sequence). The chain's CDR3 is CASSLFQGVLVLAKNIQYF. The CDR3 DNA follows: TGTGCCAGCAGCTTATTTCAGGGGGTGTTGGTACTGGCCAAAAACATTCAGTACTTC.

Concerning this clonotype: This likely comes from a read error, as the CDR3 has no conserved phenylalanine or tryptophan at its end. This chain links TRBV28 with TRBJ1-4, with 9 nucleotides matching TRBD1. The V and J ends lost 3 bases and 2 bases, in that order; junction bases with no gene match: 7. The germline CDR1 and CDR2 sequences are MDHEN and SYDVKM. The CDR3 consists of 17 residues. CDR3 nucleotide sequence: TGTGCCAGCAGTTTTAGCGGGACAGGGTGGACTAATGAAAAACTGTTTTAT. Translation: CASSFSGTGWTNEKLFY.

The chain employs TRBV11-2 and TRBJ2-3; 9 bases fit TRBD1. The CDR3 consists of 15 residues. The germline CDR1 and CDR2 sequences are SGHAT and FQNNGV. V trimming: 2 bases; J trimming: 6 bases; junction bases outside the gene matches: 6. CDR3 protein: CASSLLDRGMDTQYF. CDR3 DNA sequence: TGTGCCAGCAGCTTACTGGACAGGGGAATGGATACGCAGTATTTT.